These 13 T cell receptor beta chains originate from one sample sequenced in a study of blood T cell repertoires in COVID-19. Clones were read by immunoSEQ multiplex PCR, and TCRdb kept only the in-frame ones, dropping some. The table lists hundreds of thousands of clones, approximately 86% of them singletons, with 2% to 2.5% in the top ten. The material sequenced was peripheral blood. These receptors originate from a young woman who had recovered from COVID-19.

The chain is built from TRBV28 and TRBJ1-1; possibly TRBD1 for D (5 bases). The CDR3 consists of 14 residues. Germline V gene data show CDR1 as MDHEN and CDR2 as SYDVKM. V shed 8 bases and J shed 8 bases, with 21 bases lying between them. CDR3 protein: CASENEPRAREAFF. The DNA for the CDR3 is TGTGCCAGCGAAAACGAACCCAGGGCCCGGGAAGCTTTCTTT. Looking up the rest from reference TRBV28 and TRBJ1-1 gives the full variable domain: DVKVTQSSRYLVKRTGEKVFLECVQDMDHENMFWYRQDPGLGLRLIYFSYDVKMKEKGDIPEGYSVSREKKERFSLILESASTNQTSMYLCASENEPRAREAFFGQGTRLTVV.

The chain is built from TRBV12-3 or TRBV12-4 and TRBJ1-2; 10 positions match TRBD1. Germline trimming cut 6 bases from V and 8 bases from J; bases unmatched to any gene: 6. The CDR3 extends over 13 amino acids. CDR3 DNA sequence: TGTGCCAGCAGGCTGACAGGGGGCTCGGGCTACACCTTC. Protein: CASRLTGGSGYTF.

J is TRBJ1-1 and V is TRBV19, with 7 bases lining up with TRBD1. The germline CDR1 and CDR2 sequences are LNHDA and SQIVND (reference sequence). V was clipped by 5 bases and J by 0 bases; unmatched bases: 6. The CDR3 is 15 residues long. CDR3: CASSPRDSMNTEAFF. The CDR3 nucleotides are TGTGCCAGTAGTCCGCGGGACAGCATGAACACTGAAGCTTTCTTT. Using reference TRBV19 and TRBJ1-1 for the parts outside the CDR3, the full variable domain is DGGITQSPKYLFRKEGQNVTLSCEQNLNHDAMYWYRQDPGQGLRLIYYSQIVNDFQKGDIAEGYSVSREKKESFPLTVTSAQKNPTAFYLCASSPRDSMNTEAFFGQGTRLTVV.

The CDR3 spells CASTPSRGGTDTQYF. For the CDR3, the DNA is TGTGCCAGTACCCCCAGCCGGGGGGGTACAGATACGCAGTATTTT. The chain joins TRBV19 to TRBJ2-3; TRBD2 matches at 8 bases. J gave up 3 bases and V 7 bases, and 9 bases lay outside the gene matches. CDR1 and CDR2 from the germline V gene are LNHDA and SQIVND (reference sequence). This CDR3 comprises 15 residues.

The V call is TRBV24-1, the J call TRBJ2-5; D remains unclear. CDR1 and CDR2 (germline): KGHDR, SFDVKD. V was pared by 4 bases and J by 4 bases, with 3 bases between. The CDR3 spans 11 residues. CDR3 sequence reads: CATSDGETQYF. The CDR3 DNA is TGTGCCACCAGTGACGGAGAGACCCAGTACTTC.

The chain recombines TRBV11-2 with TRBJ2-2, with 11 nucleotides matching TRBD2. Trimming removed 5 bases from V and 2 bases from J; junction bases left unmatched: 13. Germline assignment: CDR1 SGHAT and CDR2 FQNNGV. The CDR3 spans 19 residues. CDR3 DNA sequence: TGTGCCAGCAGCCAGACTAGCGGGATTATAACTTCAAACACCGGGGAGCTGTTTTTT. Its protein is CASSQTSGIITSNTGELFF.

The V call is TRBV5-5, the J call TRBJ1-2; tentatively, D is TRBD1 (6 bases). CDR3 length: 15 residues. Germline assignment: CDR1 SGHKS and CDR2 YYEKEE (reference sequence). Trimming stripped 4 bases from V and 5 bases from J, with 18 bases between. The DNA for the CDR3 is TGTGCCAGCAGCCCAAGGGACAACGTCGAATATGGCTACACCTTC. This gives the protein CASSPRDNVEYGYTF.

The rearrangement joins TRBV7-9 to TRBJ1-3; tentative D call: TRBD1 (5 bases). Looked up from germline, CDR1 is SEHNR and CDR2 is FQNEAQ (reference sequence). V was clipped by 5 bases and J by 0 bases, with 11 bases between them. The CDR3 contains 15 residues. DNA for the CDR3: TGTGCCAGCAGCAAAGACAGCCGCTCTGGAAACACCATATATTTT. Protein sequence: CASSKDSRSGNTIYF. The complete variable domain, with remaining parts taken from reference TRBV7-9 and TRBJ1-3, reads DTGVSQNPRHKITKRGQNVTFRCDPISEHNRLYWYRQTLGQGPEFLTYFQNEAQLEKSRLLSDRFSAERPKGSFSTLEIQRTEQGDSAMYLCASSKDSRSGNTIYFGEGSWLTVV.

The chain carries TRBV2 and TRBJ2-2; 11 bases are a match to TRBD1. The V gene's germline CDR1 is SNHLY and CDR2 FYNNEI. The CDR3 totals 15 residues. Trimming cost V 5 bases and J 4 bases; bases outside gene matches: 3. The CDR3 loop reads CASSRTGGITGELFF. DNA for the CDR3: TGTGCCAGCAGTAGGACAGGGGGCATCACCGGGGAGCTGTTTTTT.

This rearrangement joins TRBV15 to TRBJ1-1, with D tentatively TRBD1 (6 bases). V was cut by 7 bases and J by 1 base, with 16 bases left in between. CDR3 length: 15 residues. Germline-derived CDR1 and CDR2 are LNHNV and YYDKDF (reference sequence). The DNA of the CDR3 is TGTGCCACCAAAAAAAGCGGGGGCCCGAACACTGAAGCTTTCTTT. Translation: CATKKSGGPNTEAFF.

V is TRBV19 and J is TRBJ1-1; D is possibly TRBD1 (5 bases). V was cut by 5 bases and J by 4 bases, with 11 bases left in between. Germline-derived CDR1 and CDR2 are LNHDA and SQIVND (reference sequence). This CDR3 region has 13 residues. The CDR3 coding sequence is TGTGCCAGTAGTCAACCAGGGTCCACTGAAGCTTTCTTT. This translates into CASSQPGSTEAFF.

In nucleotides, the CDR3 is TGTGCCAGCAGACTGAGTCGTGAAGCTTTCTTT. Its translation is CASRLSREAFF. V is TRBV2 and J is TRBJ1-1; no clear D gene. This CDR3 comprises 11 residues. V lost 6 bases and J lost 7, with 9 bases in between. Germline CDR1 is SNHLY and CDR2 is FYNNEI.

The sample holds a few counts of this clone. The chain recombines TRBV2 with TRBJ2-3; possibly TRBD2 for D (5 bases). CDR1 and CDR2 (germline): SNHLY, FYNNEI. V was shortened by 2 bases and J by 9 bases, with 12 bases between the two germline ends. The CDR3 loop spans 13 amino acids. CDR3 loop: CASSEKGRATQYF. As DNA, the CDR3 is TGTGCCAGCAGTGAAAAAGGGCGGGCGACGCAGTATTTT. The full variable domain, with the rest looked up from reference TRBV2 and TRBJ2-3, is EPEVTQTPSHQVTQMGQEVILRCVPISNHLYFYWYRQILGQKVEFLVSFYNNEISEKSEIFDDQFSVERPDGSNFTLKIRSTKLEDSAMYFCASSEKGRATQYFGPGTRLTVL.